One sample yielded the 20 T cell receptor beta chains listed below, sequenced in a study of T cell responses to AZD1222 COVID-19 vaccine. Method: immunoSEQ multiplex PCR; TCRdb's copy keeps in-frame clones and lacks some. The sample consists of some 170,000 clones, 94% of them appearing once. This material consisted of peripheral blood, taken 28 days after the second AZD1222 dose. The receptors shown here come from an adult who received the AZD1222 COVID-19 vaccine.

This clone showed up just once. The rearrangement uses TRBV10-3 and TRBJ1-2, with 7 bases fitting TRBD1. V shed 5 bases, J shed 6 bases, and the junction held 6 bases outside the gene matches. The CDR3 extends over 13 amino acids. CDR1 ENHRY and CDR2 SYGVKD come from the germline V gene. CDR3 sequence: CAISKGAADGYTF. Here the CDR3 DNA reads TGTGCCATCAGTAAGGGGGCGGCGGATGGCTACACCTTC.

A remark on this clone: Other DNA sequences in the sample encode the same CDR3. The chain employs TRBV28 and TRBJ1-2, with D unresolved. This CDR3 comprises 13 residues. V dropped 3 bases and J dropped 2 bases, with 7 bases sitting between them. Germline lookup yields CDR1 MDHEN and CDR2 SYDVKM. The CDR3 is CASSFGKNYGYTF. CDR3 coding DNA: TGTGCCAGCAGTTTTGGGAAGAACTATGGCTACACCTTC.

Note on this clone: The sample contains more than one DNA sequence encoding this CDR3. V gene TRBV7-3 combines with J gene TRBJ1-1; no reliable D call. Germline CDR1 reads SGHTA; CDR2 reads FQGTGA. The CDR3 is 13 residues long. V lost 0 bases and J lost 0, with 2 bases in between. In nucleotides, the CDR3 is TGTGCCAGCAGCTTAACTGTGAACACTGAAGCTTTCTTT. Translation gives CASSLTVNTEAFF. The whole variable domain, remainder taken from reference TRBV7-3 and TRBJ1-1, is GAGVSQTPSNKVTEKGKYVELRCDPISGHTALYWYRQSLGQGPEFLIYFQGTGAADDSGLPNDRFFAVRPEGSVSTLKIQRTERGDSAVYLCASSLTVNTEAFFGQGTRLTVV.

The chain carries TRBV6-1 and TRBJ1-5; D unresolved. The V gene lost 1 base and the J gene lost 4 bases, with 5 bases spanning the gap. There are 13 residues in the CDR3. CDR1 and CDR2 (germline): MNHNS, SASEGT. For the CDR3, the DNA is TGTGCCAGCAGTGAAGGTCAGAATCAGCCCCAGCATTTT. This codes for CASSEGQNQPQHF.

This chain joins TRBV9 and TRBJ2-1; D is unclear. V was trimmed by 0 bases and J by 0 bases, leaving 13 bases between them. Germline CDR1 reads SGDLS; CDR2 reads YYNGEE. The CDR3 runs 17 residues. The CDR3 DNA sequence: TGTGCCAGCAGCGTAGATCTCAGACTGAGCTCCTACAATGAGCAGTTCTTC. Its translation is CASSVDLRLSSYNEQFF.

The chain uses TRBV29-1 and TRBJ2-2, with unresolved D. The CDR3 has 13 amino acids. Trimming took 4 bases from V and 4 from J, leaving 10 bases between them. The germline V gene has CDR1 SQVTM and CDR2 ANQGSEA. The CDR3 DNA reads TGCAGCGTTGGTCGAGTAGCCACCGGGGAGCTGTTTTTT. Amino acid sequence: CSVGRVATGELFF.

The chain has TRBV6-5 and TRBJ1-6; D possibly corresponds to TRBD1 (6 bases). The germline V gene encodes CDR1 MNHEY and CDR2 SVGAGI. V gave up 6 bases and J gave up 9 bases, with 15 bases separating them. This CDR3 is 14 amino acids long. The CDR3 nucleotides read TGTGCCAGCAGGCGAGAGGGCAGGGGTTCACCCCTCCACTTT. Translated, it gives CASRREGRGSPLHF.

This clone was seen once. The chain joins TRBV15 to TRBJ2-1, with 11 positions matching TRBD2. This CDR3 has 16 amino acids. With 0 bases clipped from V and 8 bases from J, the junction kept 6 bases outside the gene matches. In germline, CDR1 is LNHNV, CDR2 YYDKDF (reference sequence). CDR3 protein: CATSREGLADADEQFF. CDR3 nucleotide sequence: TGTGCCACCAGCAGAGAGGGACTAGCGGACGCGGATGAGCAGTTCTTC.

The V call is TRBV27, the J call TRBJ1-1; 7 bases agree with TRBD1. CDR1 is MNHEY and CDR2 is SMNVEV in the germline V gene (reference sequence). The J segment lost 2 bases and the V segment lost 5 bases, leaving 11 bases of the junction unmatched. The CDR3 spans 16 residues. In DNA form, the CDR3 reads TGTGCCAGCAGTCCGCTCCCAGGGGGGAGAAACACTGAAGCTTTCTTT. It is translated as CASSPLPGGRNTEAFF.

This clone has only one observation. V is TRBV9 and J is TRBJ2-1; maybe TRBD2 (6 bases). Trimming stripped 0 bases from V and 2 bases from J, with 9 bases between. The CDR3 is made up of 15 amino acids. The germline CDR1 and CDR2 sequences are SGDLS and YYNGEE. The DNA for the CDR3 is TGTGCCAGCAGCGTAGATAGCGGCGCCTACAATGAGCAGTTCTTC. Protein sequence: CASSVDSGAYNEQFF.

The chain recombines TRBV24-1 with TRBJ2-1; 13 bases align to TRBD2. Trimming removed 4 bases from V and 12 bases from J; junction bases left unmatched: 8. Per the germline V gene, CDR1 is KGHDR and CDR2 is SFDVKD. This CDR3 has 15 residues. CDR3 loop: CATSDPGTSGDLQFF. CDR3 DNA sequence: TGTGCCACCAGTGACCCCGGGACTAGCGGGGACTTGCAGTTCTTC.

The chain employs TRBV18 and TRBJ1-2, with TRBD1 matching over 7 bases. V was pared by 6 bases and J by 6 bases, with 7 bases of the junction left unmatched. The germline V gene encodes CDR1 KGHSH and CDR2 LQKENI. This CDR3 comprises 13 residues. The DNA for the CDR3 is TGTGCCAGCTCTCCCACAGGGGCTGATGGCTACACCTTC. It is translated as CASSPTGADGYTF.

The chain uses TRBV5-1 and TRBJ2-1, with 9 bases fitting TRBD2. Germline V gives CDR1 SGHRS, CDR2 YFSETQ. Germline trimming cut 4 bases from V and 8 bases from J; bases unmatched to any gene: 13. The CDR3 runs to 16 residues. The CDR3: CASSPAVAGGLDEQFF. The CDR3 bases are TGCGCCAGCAGCCCCGCAGTTGCGGGAGGGCTCGATGAGCAGTTCTTC.

The V gene is TRBV10-3, the J gene TRBJ1-1; maybe TRBD1 (6 bases). There are 15 residues in the CDR3. Trimming shortened V by 3 bases and J by 5 bases, and 16 bases separated the two germline ends. The germline gives CDR1 ENHRY, CDR2 SYGVKD. CDR3 protein: CAISDTGRPQTEAFF. In DNA, the CDR3 is TGTGCCATCAGTGATACAGGGCGCCCCCAGACTGAAGCTTTCTTT.

This clone occurred a few times. The chain couples TRBV9 to TRBJ2-7; maybe TRBD1 (5 bases). Between the trimmed V and J ends, which lost 7 bases and 2 bases, there was a span of 13 bases. Germline assignment: CDR1 SGDLS and CDR2 YYNGEE. This CDR3 is built from 13 residues. The CDR3 DNA is TGTGCCAGCGCGCCTCAGGGCGCCTACGAGCAGTACTTC. As protein: CASAPQGAYEQYF.

The V gene is TRBV6-5, the J gene TRBJ2-7; possible D gene TRBD2, 6 bases. The CDR3 consists of 15 residues. Germline V gives CDR1 MNHEY, CDR2 SVGAGI. Trimming took off 6 bases at V and 4 bases at J, with 19 bases between the two ends. CDR3 bases: TGTGCCAGCAGCTCAGGAGGGGCAATGGTTTACGAGCAGTACTTC. Residues: CASSSGGAMVYEQYF.

J is TRBJ1-5 and V is TRBV27; tentative D call: TRBD1 (5 bases). The V and J ends lost 6 bases and 0 bases respectively, with 12 bases between them. Germline values: CDR1 MNHEY, CDR2 SMNVEV (reference sequence). The CDR3 consists of 15 residues. As DNA, the CDR3 is TGTGCCAGCAGCCCCCGGGGCATTAGCAATCAGCCCCAGCATTTT. This codes for CASSPRGISNQPQHF.

V and J are TRBV3-1 (or the pseudogene TRBV3-2) and TRBJ2-7; no clear D. Trimming took 5 bases from V and 1 from J, leaving 12 bases between them. The V gene's germline CDR1 is LGHDT and CDR2 YNNKEL (reference sequence). The length of the CDR3 is 14 residues. The CDR3 sequence is CASSSGPTSYEQYF. CDR3 coding DNA: TGTGCCAGCAGCTCCGGACCCACGTCCTACGAGCAGTACTTC.

The J gene is TRBJ2-1, the V gene TRBV9, with TRBD2 matching over 9 bases. The CDR3 consists of 15 residues. The V and J ends lost 0 bases and 6 bases, in that order; junction bases with no gene match: 4. CDR1 and CDR2 (germline): SGDLS, YYNGEE. The CDR3 protein is CASSVDSGGFNEQFF. For the CDR3, the DNA is TGTGCCAGCAGCGTAGACAGCGGGGGGTTCAATGAGCAGTTCTTC. The variable domain in full, with the rest retrieved from reference TRBV9 and TRBJ2-1, is DSGVTQTPKHLITATGQRVTLRCSPRSGDLSVYWYQQSLDQGLQFLIQYYNGEERAKGNILERFSAQQFPDLHSELNLSSLELGDSALYFCASSVDSGGFNEQFFGPGTRLTVL.

DNA for the CDR3: TGTGCCAGCAGTTCGACTAGCGGGAGTTTATGGGAGCAGTTCTTC. Translating it yields CASSSTSGSLWEQFF. The chain recombines TRBV28 with TRBJ2-1, with 12 bases that match TRBD2. There are 15 residues in the CDR3. Germline CDR1 MDHEN, CDR2 SYDVKM. V trimming: 4 bases; J trimming: 10 bases; junction bases outside the gene matches: 8.